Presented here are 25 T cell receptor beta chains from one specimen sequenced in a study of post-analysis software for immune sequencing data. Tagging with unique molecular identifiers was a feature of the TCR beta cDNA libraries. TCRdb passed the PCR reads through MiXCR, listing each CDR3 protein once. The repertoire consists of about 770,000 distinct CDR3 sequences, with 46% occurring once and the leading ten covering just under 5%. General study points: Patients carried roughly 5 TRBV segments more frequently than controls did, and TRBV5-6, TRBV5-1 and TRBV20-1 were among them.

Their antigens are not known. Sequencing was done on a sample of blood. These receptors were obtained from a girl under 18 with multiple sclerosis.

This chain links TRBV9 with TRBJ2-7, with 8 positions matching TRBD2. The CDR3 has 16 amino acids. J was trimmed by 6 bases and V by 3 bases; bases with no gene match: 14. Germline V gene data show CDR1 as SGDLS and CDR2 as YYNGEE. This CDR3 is CASSGRPGTSSLEQYF. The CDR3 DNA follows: TGTGCCAGCAGCGGGCGGCCCGGGACTAGTAGTCTCGAGCAGTACTTC.

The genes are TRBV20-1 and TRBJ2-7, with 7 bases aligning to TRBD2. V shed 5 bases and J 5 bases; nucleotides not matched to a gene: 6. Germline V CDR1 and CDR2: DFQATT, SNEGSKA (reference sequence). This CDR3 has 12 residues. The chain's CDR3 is CSAERGPHEQYF. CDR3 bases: TGCAGTGCTGAGCGGGGACCACACGAGCAGTACTTC.

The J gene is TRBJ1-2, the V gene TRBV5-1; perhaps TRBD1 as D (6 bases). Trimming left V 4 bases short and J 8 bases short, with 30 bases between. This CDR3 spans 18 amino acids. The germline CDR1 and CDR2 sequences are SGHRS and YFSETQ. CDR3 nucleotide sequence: TGCGCCAGCAGCACCCCTATTGGGCCGGGGGCGCATGTAGGGGGCTACACCTTC. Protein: CASSTPIGPGAHVGGYTF.

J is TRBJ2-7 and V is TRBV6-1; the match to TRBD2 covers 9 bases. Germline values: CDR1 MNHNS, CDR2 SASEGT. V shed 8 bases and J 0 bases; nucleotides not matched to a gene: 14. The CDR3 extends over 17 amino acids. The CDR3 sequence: CASLRTPGTSNSYEQYF. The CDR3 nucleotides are TGTGCCAGCCTGAGGACGCCCGGGACTAGCAACTCCTACGAGCAGTACTTC.

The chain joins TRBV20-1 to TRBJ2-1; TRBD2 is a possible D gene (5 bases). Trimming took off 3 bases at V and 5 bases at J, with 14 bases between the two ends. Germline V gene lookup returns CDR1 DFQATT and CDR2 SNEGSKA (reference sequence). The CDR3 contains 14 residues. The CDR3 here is CSASVARAHNEQFF. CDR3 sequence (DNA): TGCAGTGCTAGTGTGGCGAGGGCCCACAATGAGCAGTTCTTC.

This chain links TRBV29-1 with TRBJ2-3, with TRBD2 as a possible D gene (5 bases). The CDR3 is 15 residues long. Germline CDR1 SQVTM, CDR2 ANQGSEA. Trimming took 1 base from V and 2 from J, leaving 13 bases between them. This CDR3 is CSVEGGDYNTDTQYF. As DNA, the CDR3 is TGCAGCGTTGAAGGGGGTGACTACAACACAGATACGCAGTATTTT.

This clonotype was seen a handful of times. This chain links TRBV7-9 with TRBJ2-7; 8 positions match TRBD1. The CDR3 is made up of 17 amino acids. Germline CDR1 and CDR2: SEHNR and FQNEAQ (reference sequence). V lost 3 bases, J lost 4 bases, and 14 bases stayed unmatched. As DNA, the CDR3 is TGTGCCAGCAGCTTTCTCCCCGGACAGGGCGCCTCGTACGAGCAGTACTTC. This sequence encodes CASSFLPGQGASYEQYF.

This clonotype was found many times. The CDR3: CASSTLGGNYGYTF. In DNA form, the CDR3 reads TGTGCCAGCAGCACCCTCGGGGGTAACTATGGCTACACCTTC. The rearrangement uses TRBV4-2 and TRBJ1-2; possible D gene TRBD1, 5 bases. This CDR3 contains 14 residues. The ends were cut back, 5 bases at V and 1 base at J, with 11 bases in the middle. Germline CDR1 reads LGHNA; CDR2 reads YNFKEQ.

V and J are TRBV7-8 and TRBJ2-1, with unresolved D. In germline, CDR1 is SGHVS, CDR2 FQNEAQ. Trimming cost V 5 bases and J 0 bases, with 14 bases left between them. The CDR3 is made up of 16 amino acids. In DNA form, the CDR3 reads TGTGCCAGCAGCCCCGCCAGCCCTAGCTCCTACAATGAGCAGTTCTTC. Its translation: CASSPASPSSYNEQFF.

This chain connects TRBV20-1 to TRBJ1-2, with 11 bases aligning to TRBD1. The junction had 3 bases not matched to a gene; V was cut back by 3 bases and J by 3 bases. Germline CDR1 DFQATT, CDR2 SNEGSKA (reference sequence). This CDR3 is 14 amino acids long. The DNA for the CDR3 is TGCAGTGCTAGGAGGACAGGGGGCGACTATGGCTACACCTTC. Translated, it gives CSARRTGGDYGYTF.

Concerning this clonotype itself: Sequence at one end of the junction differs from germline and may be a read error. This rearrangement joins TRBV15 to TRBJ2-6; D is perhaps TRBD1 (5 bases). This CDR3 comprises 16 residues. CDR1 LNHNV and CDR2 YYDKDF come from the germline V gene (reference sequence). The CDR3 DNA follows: TGTGCCTCCAGCAAACCCACAGGTTCTGGGGCCAACGTCCTGACTTTC. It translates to CASSKPTGSGANVLTF.

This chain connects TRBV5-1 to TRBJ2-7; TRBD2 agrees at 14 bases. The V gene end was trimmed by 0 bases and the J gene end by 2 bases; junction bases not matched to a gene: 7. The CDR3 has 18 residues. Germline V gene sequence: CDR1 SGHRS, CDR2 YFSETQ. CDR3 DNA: TGCGCCAGCAGCTTGGACCCTGAGGGACTAGCGGGAGCCTACGAGCAGTACTTC. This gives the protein CASSLDPEGLAGAYEQYF.

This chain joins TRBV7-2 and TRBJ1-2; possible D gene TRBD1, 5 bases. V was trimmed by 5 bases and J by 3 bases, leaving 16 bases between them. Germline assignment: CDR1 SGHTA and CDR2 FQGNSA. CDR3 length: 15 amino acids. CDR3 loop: CASSLQSGLDYGYTF. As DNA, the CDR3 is TGTGCCAGCAGCCTCCAGTCGGGACTGGACTATGGCTACACCTTC.

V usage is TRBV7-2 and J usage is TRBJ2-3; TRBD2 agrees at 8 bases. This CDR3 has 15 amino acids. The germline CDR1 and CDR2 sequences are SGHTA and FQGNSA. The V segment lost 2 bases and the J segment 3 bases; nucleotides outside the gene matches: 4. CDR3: CASSLRGLDTDTQYF. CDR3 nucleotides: TGTGCCAGCAGCTTAAGGGGACTAGATACAGATACGCAGTATTTT.

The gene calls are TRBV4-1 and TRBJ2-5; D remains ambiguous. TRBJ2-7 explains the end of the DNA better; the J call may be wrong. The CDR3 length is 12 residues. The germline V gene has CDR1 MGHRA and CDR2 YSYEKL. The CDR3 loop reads CASSHEKSEQYF. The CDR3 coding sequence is TGCGCCAGCAGCCACGAAAAATCCGAGCAGTACTTC.

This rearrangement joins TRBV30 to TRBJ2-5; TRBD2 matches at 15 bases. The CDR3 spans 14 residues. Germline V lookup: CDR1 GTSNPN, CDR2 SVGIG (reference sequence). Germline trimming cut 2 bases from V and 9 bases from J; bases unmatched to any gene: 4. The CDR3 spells CAWSRGLAGGPQYF. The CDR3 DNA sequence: TGTGCCTGGAGTCGGGGACTAGCGGGAGGCCCCCAGTACTTC.

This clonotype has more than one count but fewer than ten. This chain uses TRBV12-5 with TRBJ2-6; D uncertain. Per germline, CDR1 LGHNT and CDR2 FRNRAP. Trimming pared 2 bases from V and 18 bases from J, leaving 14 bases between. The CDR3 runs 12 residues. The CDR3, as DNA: TGTGCTAGTGGTTTGACCCCTTTTGACCCGACTTTC. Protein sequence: CASGLTPFDPTF. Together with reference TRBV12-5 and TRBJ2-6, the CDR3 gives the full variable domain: DARVTQTPRHKVTEMGQEVTMRCQPILGHNTVFWYRQTMMQGLELLAYFRNRAPLDDSGMPKDRFSAEMPDATLATLKIQPSEPRDSAVYFCASGLTPFDPTFGAGSRLTVL.

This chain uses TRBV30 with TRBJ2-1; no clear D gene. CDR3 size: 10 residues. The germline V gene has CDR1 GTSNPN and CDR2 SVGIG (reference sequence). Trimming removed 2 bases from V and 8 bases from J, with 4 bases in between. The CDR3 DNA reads TGTGCCTGGAGTCGATATGAGCAGTTCTTC. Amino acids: CAWSRYEQFF.

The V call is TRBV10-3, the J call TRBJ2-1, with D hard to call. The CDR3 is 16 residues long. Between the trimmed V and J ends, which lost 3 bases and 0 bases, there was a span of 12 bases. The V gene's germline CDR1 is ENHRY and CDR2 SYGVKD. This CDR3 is CAISDPRTVSYNEQFF. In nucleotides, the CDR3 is TGTGCCATCAGTGACCCCAGGACGGTCTCCTACAATGAGCAGTTCTTC.

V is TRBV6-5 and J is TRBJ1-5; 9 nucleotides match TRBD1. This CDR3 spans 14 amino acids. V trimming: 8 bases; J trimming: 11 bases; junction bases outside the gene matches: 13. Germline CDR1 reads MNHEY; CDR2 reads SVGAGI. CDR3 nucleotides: TGTGCCAGCGCTGCCGGGACAGGGAGATCGGCCCAGCATTTT. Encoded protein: CASAAGTGRSAQHF.

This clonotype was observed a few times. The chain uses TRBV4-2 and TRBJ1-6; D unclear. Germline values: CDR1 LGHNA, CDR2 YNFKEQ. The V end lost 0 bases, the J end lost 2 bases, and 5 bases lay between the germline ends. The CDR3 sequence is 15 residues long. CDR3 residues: CASSQERTYNSPLHF. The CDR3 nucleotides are TGTGCCAGCAGCCAAGAACGGACCTATAATTCACCCCTCCACTTT.

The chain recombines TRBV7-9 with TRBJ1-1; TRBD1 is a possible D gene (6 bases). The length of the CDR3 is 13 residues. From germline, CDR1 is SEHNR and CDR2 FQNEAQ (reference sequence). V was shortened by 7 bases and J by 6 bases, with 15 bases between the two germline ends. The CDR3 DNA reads TGTGCCAGCACCGAAGGGGGGCGGCCTGAAGCTTTCTTT. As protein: CASTEGGRPEAFF.

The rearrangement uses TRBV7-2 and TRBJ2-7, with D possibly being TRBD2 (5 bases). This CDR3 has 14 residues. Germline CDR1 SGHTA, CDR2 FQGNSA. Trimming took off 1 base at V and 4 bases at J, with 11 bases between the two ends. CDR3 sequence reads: CASSLDGLAYEQYF. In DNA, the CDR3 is TGTGCCAGCAGCTTAGACGGGCTAGCTTACGAGCAGTACTTC.

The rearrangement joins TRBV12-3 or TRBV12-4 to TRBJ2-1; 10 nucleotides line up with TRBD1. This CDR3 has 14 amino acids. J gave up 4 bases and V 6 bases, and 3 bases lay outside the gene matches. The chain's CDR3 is CASSGTGEYNEQFF. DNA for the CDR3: TGTGCCAGCAGCGGGACAGGGGAGTACAATGAGCAGTTCTTC.

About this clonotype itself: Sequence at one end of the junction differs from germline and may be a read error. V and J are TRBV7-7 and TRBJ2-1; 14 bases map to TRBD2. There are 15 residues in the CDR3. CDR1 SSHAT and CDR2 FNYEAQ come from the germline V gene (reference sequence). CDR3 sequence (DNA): TGTGCTAGCAGCGGGGGACTAGCGGGAGCCGATGAGCAGTTCTTC. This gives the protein CASSGGLAGADEQFF.